What follows are 9 T cell receptor beta chains derived from one specimen sequenced in a study of lymphopenia after photon versus proton radiotherapy. TCRdb's copy holds only in-frame clones and misses some; the assay was immunoSEQ multiplex PCR. The sample holds around 23,000 clones; about 87% are singletons and the top ten take around 20%. The material sequenced was peripheral blood, taken from a patient treated with photon-based radiotherapy. The receptors here all came from a man in his fifties or sixties with gastric cancer.

This clone has a single count. This sequence joins TRBV5-2 and TRBJ2-2; TRBD1 was called by the table and not checked on the DNA. TRBV5-2 is an annotated pseudogene. There are 16 residues in the CDR3. The CDR3, as DNA: TGTGCCAGCAGCTTCAGGACAGGCGTGAACACCGGGGAGCTGTTTTTT. Its protein is CASSFRTGVNTGELFF.

In DNA, the CDR3 is TGTGCCAGTAGTATGGGACAGGGAAACTATGGCTACACCTTC. Its translation is CASSMGQGNYGYTF. This chain links TRBV19 with TRBJ1-2, with 9 bases fitting TRBD1. The CDR3 covers 14 residues. The germline CDR1 and CDR2 sequences are LNHDA and SQIVND (reference sequence). V trimming: 3 bases; J trimming: 2 bases; junction bases outside the gene matches: 1.

The chain is built from TRBV30 and TRBJ2-5, with D tentatively TRBD1 (6 bases). Between the trimmed V and J ends, which lost 4 bases and 2 bases, there was a span of 20 bases. The germline V gene encodes CDR1 GTSNPN and CDR2 SVGIG (reference sequence). The CDR3 runs to 16 residues. The chain's CDR3 is CAWTSGTGPRQETQYF. The CDR3 DNA is TGTGCCTGGACTTCAGGTACAGGGCCCCGACAAGAGACCCAGTACTTC.

The chain links TRBV1 to TRBJ2-5; TRBD2 was called by the table and not checked on the DNA. TRBV1 is described as a pseudogene. The CDR3 covers 17 residues. CDR3 nucleotide sequence: TGCACCAGCAGCCGCCAATCTAGCGGGGGGGACCAAGAGACCCAGTACTTC. Encoded protein: CTSSRQSSGGDQETQYF.

The rearrangement uses TRBV4-1 and TRBJ1-2, with D unclear. V lost 4 bases, J lost 2 bases, and 14 bases lay in between. The CDR3 has 15 residues. Germline V CDR1 and CDR2: MGHRA, YSYEKL. The CDR3 nucleotides read TGCGCCAGCAGCCCTGCTGCCGACCGAAACTATGGCTACACCTTC. It encodes CASSPAADRNYGYTF.

The gene calls are TRBV4-3 and TRBJ2-2; a weak D match, TRBD1 (6 bases). The CDR3 totals 16 residues. Germline V CDR1 and CDR2: LGHNA, YSLEER. V lost 3 bases, J lost 1 base, and 12 bases lay in between. The DNA of the CDR3 is TGCGCCAGCAGCCACTCTGGGACACTGAACACCGGGGAGCTGTTTTTT. As protein: CASSHSGTLNTGELFF.

This chain uses TRBV5-1 with TRBJ1-1; no clear D. The CDR3 consists of 13 residues. Trimming removed 4 bases at V and 0 bases at J, with 7 bases between. Germline CDR1 is SGHRS and CDR2 is YFSETQ. CDR3 sequence: CASSLHVNTEAFF. The CDR3 region has the DNA TGCGCCAGCAGCCTCCACGTGAACACTGAAGCTTTCTTT.

In this sample, this clone turned up a few times. V gene TRBV28 combines with J gene TRBJ1-1; D gene ambiguous. From germline, CDR1 is MDHEN and CDR2 SYDVKM. V gave up 2 bases and J gave up 5 bases, with 9 bases separating them. The CDR3 spans 13 residues. CDR3 sequence reads: CASSLVRGTEAFF. CDR3 coding DNA: TGTGCCAGCAGTTTAGTTAGAGGTACTGAAGCTTTCTTT.

Only a few counts were recorded for this clone. This chain uses TRBV11-2 with TRBJ2-3; no firm D call. The CDR3 loop spans 18 amino acids. V was pared by 6 bases and J by 0 bases, with 22 bases between. Germline V lookup: CDR1 SGHAT, CDR2 FQNNGV. This chain's CDR3 is CASRRTRGPITSTDTQYF. Written as DNA, the CDR3 is TGTGCCAGCAGGCGCACCCGAGGTCCCATAACTAGCACAGATACGCAGTATTTT. The entire variable domain, with the rest obtained from reference TRBV11-2 and TRBJ2-3, is as follows: EAGVAQSPRYKIIEKRQSVAFWCNPISGHATLYWYQQILGQGPKLLIQFQNNGVVDDSQLPKDRFSAERLKGVDSTLKIQPAKLEDSAVYLCASRRTRGPITSTDTQYFGPGTRLTVL.